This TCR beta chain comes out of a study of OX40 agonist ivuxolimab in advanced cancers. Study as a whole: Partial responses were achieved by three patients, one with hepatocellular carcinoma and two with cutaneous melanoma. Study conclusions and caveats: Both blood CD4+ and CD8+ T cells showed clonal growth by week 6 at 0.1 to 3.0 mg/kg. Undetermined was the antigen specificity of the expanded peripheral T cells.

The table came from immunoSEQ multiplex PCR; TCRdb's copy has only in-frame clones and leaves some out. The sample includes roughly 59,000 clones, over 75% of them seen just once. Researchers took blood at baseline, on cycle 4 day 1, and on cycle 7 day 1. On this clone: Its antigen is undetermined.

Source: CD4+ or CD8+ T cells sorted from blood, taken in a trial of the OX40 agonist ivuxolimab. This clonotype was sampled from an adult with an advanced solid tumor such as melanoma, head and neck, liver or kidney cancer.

For the CDR3, the DNA is TGTGCCAGCAACGGGGGCGGGAGGTTCTACGAGCAGTACTTC. As protein: CASNGGGRFYEQYF. This chain joins TRBV2 and TRBJ2-7; TRBD2 agrees at 8 bases. This CDR3 is 14 amino acids long. V trimming: 7 bases; J trimming: 3 bases; junction bases outside the gene matches: 8. Germline values: CDR1 SNHLY, CDR2 FYNNEI.